Reported below is one T cell receptor beta chain. The antigen remains undetermined. V gave up 5 bases and J gave up 0 bases, with 13 bases separating them. CDR1 and CDR2 (germline): SGHVS, FNYEAQ. This CDR3 region has 15 residues. The data were obtained in a study of T cell repertoires in cytomegalovirus infection. Study summary: The public TCR beta signatures pointed to both CMV infection and matching HLA type.

In TCRdb, the reads were re-called with MiXCR into one record per CDR3 protein. This table has about 400,000 distinct CDR3 sequences, 18% appearing once. Regarding the study as a whole: Dominating the ex vivo response were HLA-C-restricted CMV-specific TCR beta clonotypes. Accumulated public TCR beta family frequency recognized individuals carrying CMV together with the relevant HLA.

The rearrangement links TRBV7-6 to TRBJ1-1; D gene ambiguous. The TCR comes from a human donor in good health (CMV status not recorded). Some clones in this sample may be carry-over from other donors' samples. The material sequenced was PBMCs. The CDR3 loop reads CASSPTQKMNTEAFF. The CDR3 DNA reads TGTGCCAGCAGCCCCACCCAGAAGATGAACACTGAAGCTTTCTTT.